These 32 T cell receptor beta chains were sequenced from one sample in a study of blood T cell repertoires in COVID-19. TCRdb's copy holds only in-frame clones and misses some; the assay was immunoSEQ multiplex PCR. The top ten clones hold roughly 7.8% of a sample with some 190,000 clones, approximately 80% of them seen once. Sequencing was performed on peripheral blood. The receptor set was obtained from an elderly woman with COVID-19, enrolled during active disease.

This chain uses TRBV18 with TRBJ1-1; 10 bases are shared with TRBD1. The length of the CDR3 is 18 residues. J lost 5 bases, V lost 4 bases, and 16 bases had no gene match. CDR1 KGHSH and CDR2 LQKENI come from the germline V gene. CDR3 in amino acids: CASSRTTGGARGDTEAFF. The CDR3 DNA sequence: TGTGCCAGCTCACGGACGACAGGGGGCGCCCGAGGTGATACTGAAGCTTTCTTT.

The J gene is TRBJ2-3, the V gene TRBV9; D unresolved. The V end lost 3 bases, the J end lost 7 bases, and 9 bases lay between the germline ends. Germline values: CDR1 SGDLS, CDR2 YYNGEE. The CDR3 length is 12 residues. CDR3 residues: CASSALTYTQYF. The CDR3 region has the DNA TGTGCCAGCAGCGCCCTGACTTATACGCAGTATTTT. Based on the CDR3 plus reference TRBV9 and TRBJ2-3, the full variable domain is DSGVTQTPKHLITATGQRVTLRCSPRSGDLSVYWYQQSLDQGLQFLIQYYNGEERAKGNILERFSAQQFPDLHSELNLSSLELGDSALYFCASSALTYTQYFGPGTRLTVL.

V gene TRBV6-5 combines with J gene TRBJ1-1; TRBD1 agrees at 7 bases. The trim removed 5 bases at V and 0 bases at J, leaving 6 bases unmatched. Germline V CDR1 and CDR2: MNHEY, SVGAGI. This CDR3 has 15 amino acids. The CDR3 DNA reads TGTGCCAGCAGTCACACGGGACAGATGAACACTGAAGCTTTCTTT. Its translation: CASSHTGQMNTEAFF.

CDR3 sequence: CASSQEWGEQGPGELFF. Written as DNA, the CDR3 is TGCGCCAGCAGCCAAGAATGGGGGGAACAGGGGCCCGGGGAGCTGTTTTTT. The chain employs TRBV4-1 and TRBJ2-2; D is possibly TRBD1 (7 bases). Germline CDR1 MGHRA, CDR2 YSYEKL. V lost 0 bases and J 6 bases, leaving 17 bases between the germline ends. The CDR3 consists of 17 residues.

This clone appeared a single time. This chain joins TRBV12-3 or TRBV12-4 and TRBJ1-1, with D uncertain. V lost 7 bases to trimming and J lost 0 bases, with 9 bases between them. The CDR3 is made up of 13 amino acids. CDR3 DNA: TGTGCCAGCAAACCGACACTGAACACTGAAGCTTTCTTT. This codes for CASKPTLNTEAFF.

The chain has TRBV3-1 (or the pseudogene TRBV3-2) and TRBJ1-1, with D perhaps TRBD1 (6 bases). This CDR3 is 14 amino acids long. Trimming stripped 2 bases from V and 6 bases from J, with 13 bases between. CDR1 is LGHDT and CDR2 is YNNKEL in the germline V gene (reference sequence). The CDR3 loop is CASSQLGAGAEAFF. The CDR3 DNA reads as TGTGCCAGCAGCCAACTCGGGGCAGGGGCTGAAGCTTTCTTT.

J is TRBJ1-2 and V is TRBV5-4, with a possible D match to TRBD1 (5 bases). Germline V lookup: CDR1 SGHNT, CDR2 YYREEE (reference sequence). CDR3 length: 13 amino acids. The V and J ends lost 4 bases and 8 bases respectively, with 15 bases between them. The CDR3 spells CASSPERGGGYTF. The DNA of the CDR3 is TGTGCCAGCAGCCCAGAAAGGGGTGGCGGCTACACCTTC.

The chain joins TRBV9 to TRBJ1-1; no clear D. V shed 3 bases and J shed 0 bases, with 6 bases lying between them. The CDR3 covers 13 residues. Germline V gene lookup returns CDR1 SGDLS and CDR2 YYNGEE. Here the CDR3 reads CASSETVNTEAFF. CDR3 sequence (DNA): TGTGCCAGCAGCGAAACAGTGAACACTGAAGCTTTCTTT. Together with reference TRBV9 and TRBJ1-1, the CDR3 gives the full variable domain: DSGVTQTPKHLITATGQRVTLRCSPRSGDLSVYWYQQSLDQGLQFLIQYYNGEERAKGNILERFSAQQFPDLHSELNLSSLELGDSALYFCASSETVNTEAFFGQGTRLTVV.

The chain recombines TRBV5-1 with TRBJ1-6; perhaps TRBD1 as D (5 bases). The germline V and J ends were trimmed by 0 bases and 8 bases, with 9 bases remaining between them. Germline V gene data show CDR1 as SGHRS and CDR2 as YFSETQ. CDR3 length equals 14 residues. The CDR3 loop reads CASSLGQPDSPLHF. As DNA, the CDR3 is TGCGCCAGCAGCTTGGGACAGCCAGATTCACCCCTCCACTTT.

The chain combines TRBV7-8 with TRBJ2-6; unclear D gene. The CDR3 covers 13 residues. Per germline, CDR1 SGHVS and CDR2 FQNEAQ. Trimming removed 8 bases from V and 0 bases from J, with 5 bases in between. The CDR3 sequence is CASGPSGANVLTF. Here the CDR3 DNA reads TGTGCCAGCGGGCCCTCTGGGGCCAACGTCCTGACTTTC.

The V and J genes are TRBV2 and TRBJ2-3; a possible D gene is TRBD2 (7 bases). Germline CDR1 is SNHLY and CDR2 is FYNNEI. There are 15 residues in the CDR3. With 4 bases removed from V and 6 bases from J, the gap between germline ends came to 17 bases. The CDR3 DNA sequence: TGTGCCAGCAGTGGAGGGGGGGGACCAGGTGATACGCAGTATTTT. Its protein is CASSGGGGPGDTQYF.

The chain carries TRBV7-8 and TRBJ1-2, with D possibly matching TRBD1 (5 bases). The V end lost 2 bases, the J end lost 4 bases, and 14 bases lay between the germline ends. Germline-derived CDR1 and CDR2 are SGHVS and FQNEAQ. The CDR3 is 15 residues long. CDR3 amino acids: CASSLRSQDRYGYTF. The DNA of the CDR3 is TGTGCCAGCAGCTTAAGGTCACAGGACCGCTATGGCTACACCTTC.

The rearrangement joins TRBV5-8 to TRBJ1-1; 8 nucleotides agree with TRBD1. With V trimmed by 5 bases and J by 5 bases, 8 bases remained unmatched. The CDR3 spans 14 residues. Germline values: CDR1 SGHTS, CDR2 YDEGEE. The CDR3 region has the DNA TGTGCCAGCAGATGGGACAGGCGAACGACTGAAGCTTTCTTT. Encoded protein: CASRWDRRTTEAFF.

The V call is TRBV7-3, the J call TRBJ1-2, with D perhaps TRBD1 (5 bases). The V gene lost 2 bases and the J gene lost 2 bases, with 12 bases spanning the gap. Germline assignment: CDR1 SGHTA and CDR2 FQGTGA. The CDR3 spans 15 residues. The CDR3 reads CASSLGGERNYGYTF. As DNA, the CDR3 is TGTGCCAGCAGCTTAGGAGGGGAACGGAACTATGGCTACACCTTC.

This chain links TRBV28 with TRBJ1-2, with TRBD1 as a possible D gene (5 bases). The ends were cut back, 8 bases at V and 8 bases at J, with 18 bases in the middle. This CDR3 comprises 13 residues. Germline CDR1 is MDHEN and CDR2 is SYDVKM. The CDR3 sequence: CASLDGRTRGYTF. The DNA for the CDR3 is TGTGCCAGCTTAGACGGGAGGACACGCGGCTACACCTTC.

The chain recombines TRBV18 with TRBJ1-5; D uncertain. CDR3 length equals 13 residues. From germline, CDR1 is KGHSH and CDR2 LQKENI. V shed 4 bases and J shed 1 base, with 5 bases lying between them. The CDR3 spells CASSQQSNQPQHF. In DNA form, the CDR3 reads TGTGCCAGCTCACAACAAAGCAATCAGCCCCAGCATTTT.

The chain is built from TRBV18 and TRBJ1-2; 7 nucleotides align to TRBD1. Trimming removed 3 bases from V and 2 bases from J; junction bases left unmatched: 6. CDR1 KGHSH and CDR2 LQKENI come from the germline V gene. The CDR3 is 15 residues long. In DNA form, the CDR3 reads TGTGCCAGCTCACCCGGGACAGATCTAAACTATGGCTACACCTTC. As protein: CASSPGTDLNYGYTF.

The genes are TRBV9 and TRBJ2-1; 8 bases agree with TRBD2. V was pared by 0 bases and J by 9 bases, with 8 bases of the junction left unmatched. The CDR3 runs to 15 residues. Germline CDR1 SGDLS, CDR2 YYNGEE. This chain's CDR3 is CASSVVGGLAGEQFF. The CDR3 nucleotides are TGTGCCAGCAGCGTAGTGGGGGGCCTAGCGGGTGAGCAGTTCTTC.

This clone was detected only a few times. The rearrangement links TRBV5-6 to TRBJ2-1; TRBD2 matches 8 bases. V lost 0 bases and J lost 2; bases outside the gene matches: 4. The CDR3 is 16 residues long. Germline CDR1 and CDR2: SGHDT and YYEEEE. The DNA of the CDR3 is TGTGCCAGCAGCTTGGGGGGCGGGAGGACCTACAATGAGCAGTTCTTC. This codes for CASSLGGGRTYNEQFF.

Concerning this clone: Other DNA sequences within the sample encode an identical CDR3. This sequence joins TRBV21-1 and TRBJ1-2; the D call in the table, TRBD1, was not verified against the DNA. TRBV21-1 corresponds to a pseudogene. The CDR3 covers 11 residues. The CDR3 DNA reads TGTGCCAGCAGCATTGGGCGAGGCTACACCTTC. Translated: CASSIGRGYTF.

This clone was detected a few times. The CDR3: CASSLNRGDTIYF. The DNA of the CDR3 is TGTGCCAGCAGTTTGAACAGGGGAGACACCATATATTTT. The chain recombines TRBV28 with TRBJ1-3; 7 bases agree with TRBD1. V gave up 3 bases and J gave up 8 bases; unmatched junction bases: 4. This CDR3 spans 13 amino acids. The germline gives CDR1 MDHEN, CDR2 SYDVKM.

The chain has TRBV15 and TRBJ2-3, with 9 nucleotides matching TRBD2. CDR3 length equals 15 residues. CDR1 and CDR2 from the germline V gene are LNHNV and YYDKDF (reference sequence). Losses at the gene ends were 1 base for V and 6 bases for J; bases not matched to a gene: 5. The CDR3 loop reads CATSRGGGVRDTQYF. In DNA, the CDR3 is TGTGCCACCAGCAGAGGCGGGGGGGTTAGGGATACGCAGTATTTT.

The chain has TRBV18 and TRBJ2-3; 10 nucleotides match TRBD2. Germline V gene data show CDR1 as KGHSH and CDR2 as LQKENI. The CDR3 is made up of 14 amino acids. Trimming took 4 bases from V and 7 from J; bases not matched to a gene: 5. The CDR3 loop is CASSLPAGGHTQYF. As DNA, the CDR3 is TGTGCCAGCTCACTCCCAGCGGGGGGGCATACGCAGTATTTT.

V gene TRBV7-8 combines with J gene TRBJ2-5, with 10 bases fitting TRBD1. The J segment lost 2 bases and the V segment lost 5 bases, leaving 5 bases of the junction unmatched. This CDR3 has 15 residues. Germline CDR1 is SGHVS and CDR2 is FQNEAQ. CDR3 sequence: CASSPGQGGQETQYF. CDR3 nucleotide sequence: TGTGCCAGCAGCCCCGGACAGGGGGGGCAAGAGACCCAGTACTTC.

The gene calls are TRBV10-1 and TRBJ2-2; D unresolved. V gave up 9 bases and J gave up 0 bases, with 17 bases separating them. Germline V gene sequence: CDR1 WNHNN, CDR2 SYGVQD (reference sequence). CDR3 length: 16 residues. This chain's CDR3 is CAREEGESANTGELFF. The CDR3, as DNA: TGCGCCAGAGAAGAAGGTGAAAGCGCGAACACCGGGGAGCTGTTTTTT.

The V gene is TRBV15, the J gene TRBJ1-1, with D possibly matching TRBD1 (5 bases). Germline V gives CDR1 LNHNV, CDR2 YYDKDF (reference sequence). V gave up 1 base and J gave up 4 bases, with 7 bases separating them. The CDR3 length is 13 residues. The CDR3 DNA sequence: TGTGCCACCAGCAGAGTTAGGGGCACTGAAGCTTTCTTT. It specifies CATSRVRGTEAFF.

The chain recombines TRBV11-2 with TRBJ1-1; maybe TRBD1 (5 bases). Germline CDR1 reads SGHAT; CDR2 reads FQNNGV. Trimming removed 5 bases at V and 10 bases at J, with 14 bases between. The CDR3 totals 12 residues. The CDR3 reads CASSPGGGRAFF. The CDR3 DNA reads TGTGCCAGCAGCCCGGGCGGGGGACGAGCTTTCTTT.

V gene TRBV6-2 or TRBV6-3 combines with J gene TRBJ2-1; the D gene is possibly TRBD2 (5 bases). The CDR3 has 12 residues. Looked up from germline, CDR1 is MNHEY and CDR2 is SVGEGT. The ends were cut back, 4 bases at V and 5 bases at J, with 6 bases in the middle. The CDR3 here is CASSSGNNEQFF. DNA for the CDR3: TGTGCCAGCAGTTCGGGAAACAATGAGCAGTTCTTC.

The chain employs TRBV4-1 and TRBJ1-1; TRBD1 might be the D (6 bases). The CDR3 is made up of 14 amino acids. The V gene's germline CDR1 is MGHRA and CDR2 YSYEKL. The germline V and J ends were trimmed by 2 bases and 3 bases, with 10 bases remaining between them. CDR3 DNA sequence: TGCGCCAGCAGCCAACGTCGGACAGACACTGAAGCTTTCTTT. It translates to CASSQRRTDTEAFF.

The V call is TRBV6-1, the J call TRBJ2-7, with 13 bases identical to TRBD2. The J segment lost 2 bases and the V segment lost 1 base, leaving 14 bases of the junction unmatched. The CDR3 length is 20 residues. CDR1 and CDR2 (germline): MNHNS, SASEGT. The CDR3 sequence: CASSEVSRTGGLAGTYEQYF. CDR3 bases: TGTGCCAGCAGTGAAGTCTCCCGGACAGGGGGACTAGCGGGGACCTACGAGCAGTACTTC.

The chain recombines TRBV6-5 with TRBJ1-5; TRBD1 is a possible D gene (5 bases). Trimming shortened V by 7 bases and J by 7 bases, and 20 bases separated the two germline ends. This CDR3 spans 15 amino acids. Germline-derived CDR1 and CDR2 are MNHEY and SVGAGI. CDR3 amino acids: CASIIDRSVGQPQHF. The CDR3 bases are TGTGCCAGCATTATTGACAGATCGGTGGGCCAGCCCCAGCATTTT.

This sequence joins TRBV6-5 and TRBJ1-3, with 8 positions matching TRBD1. Germline V CDR1 and CDR2: MNHEY, SVGAGI. Trimming at V came to 8 bases and at J to 0 bases, leaving 6 bases not matched to a gene. The CDR3 is 15 amino acids. For the CDR3, the DNA is TGTGCCAGCGGAGGACAGGGCTTCTCTGGAAACACCATATATTTT. Its protein is CASGGQGFSGNTIYF.